This T cell receptor (beta chain) was captured by sequencing in a study of cytomegalovirus exposure and HLA in healthy donors. Findings of the study overall: Analyzed later, most CMV-associated TCR beta chains appeared HLA-restricted. Earlier results showed most TCR beta V segments being productive about 90% or about 30% of the time. Among TCR beta chains of equal frequency, HLA-associated ones were more clonally expanded in a later analysis.

This CDR3 region has 14 residues. CDR1 WSHSY and CDR2 SAAADI come from the germline V gene. V was trimmed by 4 bases and J by 4 bases, leaving 11 bases between them. Comment on this clone: Its antigen is currently unknown.

Vbeta (60) and Jbeta (13) primers were used in the PCR. The assay was immunoSEQ multiplex PCR, and TCRdb's table has in-frame clones only and misses some. This table holds approximately 100,000 clones, around 70% found once. The chain recombines TRBV10-2 with TRBJ2-1; no reliable D call. The receptor was derived from a female donor in good health and CMV-seronegative. The sample taken for sequencing was PBMCs. CDR3 residues: CASSVGSSYNEQFF. The CDR3 nucleotides read TGCGCCAGCAGTGTGGGCTCGTCTTACAATGAGCAGTTCTTC.